A selection of T cell receptor beta chains follows, all from one sample in a study of vaccination effects on CD4 cells after COVID-19. TCRdb keeps only in-frame clones here, not all; method: immunoSEQ multiplex PCR. The repertoire includes roughly 70,000 clones, roughly 76% of them detected once, and about 0.91% sits in the top ten. No cognate antigen is known for these TCRs. The sample consisted of CD4+ T cells from PBMCs cultured with HCoV-OC43 spike peptides, taken after COVID-19 vaccination. The receptors were gathered from a human donor who received a COVID-19 vaccine. The CDR3 runs from the conserved cysteine through the conserved F or W. The D gene is left open where the match is weak. Clone sizes are given selectively: once, few, many, or a class where the clone is expanded.

D gene	V gene	J gene	clone size	CDR3 DNA	CDR3 protein
TRBD2	TRBV10-3	TRBJ2-3	.	TGTGCCATCAGCGCCGGGACTAGCGGGGGGGGCACAGATACGCAGTATTTT	CAISAGTSGGGTDTQYF
.	TRBV24-1	TRBJ2-3	.	TGTGCCACCAGTGATACCCGGGGTGCAGATACGCAGTATTTT	CATSDTRGADTQYF
.	TRBV19	TRBJ1-5	.	TGTGCCAGTAGCGGAGGTTTGGTAGGAGGGAATCAGCCCCAGCATTTT	CASSGGLVGGNQPQHF
.	TRBV30	TRBJ1-3	.	TGTGCCTGGAGTCCCCTTTTAGGGACCATATATTTT	CAWSPLLGTIYF
.	TRBV3-1/TRBV3-2	TRBJ1-1	.	TGTGCCAGCAGCCAAGACCGAGTAGTCACTGAAGCTTTCTTT	CASSQDRVVTEAFF
.	TRBV28	TRBJ1-2	.	TGTGCCAGCAGCCCCAGTTCCTATGGCTACACCTTC	CASSPSSYGYTF
.	TRBV28	TRBJ1-2	few	TGTGCCAGCAGTTTGGTGTCAAAGGGCTACACCTTC	CASSLVSKGYTF
.	TRBV4-1	TRBJ1-2	few	TGCGCCAGCAGCCAGGGAGGACAGCCCTATGGCTACACCTTC	CASSQGGQPYGYTF
TRBD2	TRBV3-1/TRBV3-2	TRBJ2-3	.	TGTGCCAGCAGCCTGCCCGGGACTAGCGGCCTGGGGGCAGATACGCAGTATTTT	CASSLPGTSGLGADTQYF
TRBD2	TRBV3-1/TRBV3-2	TRBJ2-5	once	TGTGCCAGCAGTTCCCGGACTAGCGGGGGGGCGGGGGAGACCCAGTACTTC	CASSSRTSGGAGETQYF
.	TRBV5-1	TRBJ2-3	.	TGCGCCAGCAGCTTGGTCAACCCTAGCACAGATACGCAGTATTTT	CASSLVNPSTDTQYF
.	TRBV7-9	TRBJ2-5	.	TGTGCCAGCAGCTTAGTCCAGGCTTACCAAGAGACCCAGTACTTC	CASSLVQAYQETQYF
.	TRBV2	TRBJ1-2	.	TGTGCCAGCAGTGAAGACCGACAGCTGACTGGCTACACCTTC	CASSEDRQLTGYTF
.	TRBV3-1/TRBV3-2	TRBJ1-1	.	TGTGCCAGCACCCTTAGTCCCAGTAACACTGAAGCTTTCTTT	CASTLSPSNTEAFF
.	TRBV19	TRBJ2-1	.	TGTGCCAGTAGCTCAACCATCGAAGGTGAGCAGTTCTTC	CASSSTIEGEQFF
TRBD1	TRBV9	TRBJ2-2	.	TGTGCCAGCAGCGTAGCCCCCACAGGGGGCCACACCGGGGAGCTGTTTTTT	CASSVAPTGGHTGELFF
.	TRBV2	TRBJ1-1	once	TGTGCCAGCAGTGAGGCAGACGCCGTGAACACTGAAGCTTTCTTT	CASSEADAVNTEAFF
.	TRBV7-8	TRBJ1-1	.	TGTGCCAGCAGCTTTCTGCCAGGGGCAGAGGACACTGAAGCTTTCTTT	CASSFLPGAEDTEAFF
.	TRBV7-3	TRBJ2-2	.	TGTGCCAGCAGCTTTTCCGGGGCGAACACCGGGGAGCTGTTTTTT	CASSFSGANTGELFF
.	TRBV30	TRBJ1-3	once	TGTGCCTGGAGATCACAGACCTCTGGAAACACCATATATTTT	CAWRSQTSGNTIYF
.	TRBV28	TRBJ1-4	.	TGTGCCAGCACGTCTTCTAATGAAAAACTGTTTTTT	CASTSSNEKLFF
TRBD1	TRBV4-3	TRBJ2-2	.	TGCGCCAGCAGCCAAGGAGGGGGCAACACCGGGGAGCTGTTTTTT	CASSQGGGNTGELFF
TRBD1	TRBV5-1	TRBJ2-1	.	TGCGCCAGCAGCTTACCGACAGGGGGATTACACAATGAGCAGTTCTTC	CASSLPTGGLHNEQFF
.	TRBV29-1	TRBJ2-3	.	TGCAGCGTTGAACAGGGCACAGATACGCAGTATTTT	CSVEQGTDTQYF
.	TRBV5-4	TRBJ1-1	.	TGTGCCAGCTCTCCCCTTTCGGGGTACACTGAAGCTTTCTTT	CASSPLSGYTEAFF
.	TRBV19	TRBJ1-2	few	TGTGCCAGTAGTATCGGGGCGACCTCTGTTGGCTACACCTTC	CASSIGATSVGYTF
.	TRBV20-1	TRBJ1-2	.	TGCAGTGCCCCGGGCCCGATTGGCTACACCTTC	CSAPGPIGYTF
.	TRBV11-2	TRBJ1-2	few	TGTGCCAGCAGCTTAGCGGGGGCAGGGCCTGGCTACACCTTC	CASSLAGAGPGYTF
TRBD1	TRBV5-6	TRBJ1-3	.	TGTGCCAGCAGCTCAGGACAGGGAATCGGTTTTGGAAACACCATATATTTT	CASSSGQGIGFGNTIYF
.	TRBV24-1	TRBJ1-2	.	TGTGCCACCAGTTCGGGCACCAACTATGGCTACACCTTC	CATSSGTNYGYTF
TRBD1	TRBV6-4	TRBJ2-3	.	TGTGCCAGCAGTGAACAGGGGGCGGCCGATACGCAGTATTTT	CASSEQGAADTQYF
.	TRBV6-5	TRBJ1-6	.	TGTGCCAGCAGACCTATGACTGGTGGTTCACCCCTCCACTTT	CASRPMTGGSPLHF
.	TRBV5-6	TRBJ2-2	once	TGTGCCAGCTCACGCGGGACACCCTTTTACGGGGAGCTGTTTTTT	CASSRGTPFYGELFF